The sequence of this T cell receptor beta chain was determined in a study of Ad26.COV2.S vaccination and SARS-CoV-2 variants. Study in general: A COV1001 Ad26.COV2.S trial-arm participant provided the sample. Notes on the study in general: Vaccine recipients surpassed placebo recipients in spike-specific TCR breadth. Substantial post-vaccination breadth of spike-specific CD8+ and CD4+ T cell responses was reported.

Treatment in this sample: approximately 18 received Ad26.COV2.S at low or high dose, single or two shots; about 5 received placebo; per-sample allocation not given. Sampling occurred on day 63 after the first vaccine or placebo injection. The assay was immunoSEQ multiplex PCR, and TCRdb's table has in-frame clones only and misses some. The sample holds some 460,000 clones, 89% seen once. Germline assignment: CDR1 SGDLS and CDR2 YYNGEE. Trimming pared 0 bases from V and 0 bases from J, leaving 9 bases between. The CDR3 consists of 15 residues. With regard to this clone: What it binds is not known.

The sequence came from a person aged 18-65 years who received the Ad26.COV2.S COVID-19 vaccine or a placebo. The sequences come from peripheral blood, collected in a trial of Ad26.COV2.S vaccine versus placebo. The genes are TRBV9 and TRBJ1-2, with D unclear. CDR3: CASSVGARANYGYTF. The CDR3 DNA is TGTGCCAGCAGCGTAGGGGCCAGAGCTAACTATGGCTACACCTTC.